These 16 T cell receptor beta chains share one sample of origin, sequenced in a study of T cells in Graves' hyperthyroidism and ophthalmopathy. TCR beta CDR3 regions were amplified from RNA transcripts. TCR CDR3 underwent first-round RT-PCR with the HTBI primer set. TCRdb reanalysed the multiplex PCR reads using MiXCR and keeps one entry per CDR3 protein. The table has about 410,000 distinct CDR3 sequences, roughly 14% seen once. The sequenced sample consisted of blood. The receptors stem from a man aged 18 to 29 with Graves' ophthalmopathy.

This chain connects TRBV2 to TRBJ2-1; D is unclear. The CDR3 covers 9 residues. Deletions cut 3 bases from V and 9 bases from J, with 0 bases between. Germline CDR1 reads SNHLY; CDR2 reads FYNNEI. The CDR3 region is CASSDEQFF. The CDR3 bases are TGTGCCAGCAGTGATGAGCAGTTCTTC.

CDR3 DNA: TGCGCCAGCAGTGATTTGGGGGCTGAAGCTTTCTTT. As protein: CASSDLGAEAFF. J is TRBJ1-1 and V is TRBV10-1, with a tentative D call TRBD1 (5 bases). There are 12 residues in the CDR3. V dropped 3 bases and J dropped 6 bases, with 8 bases sitting between them. CDR1 and CDR2 (germline): WNHNN, SYGVQD (reference sequence).

The table lists this clonotype with many counts. The chain uses TRBV2 and TRBJ2-2; D is perhaps TRBD1 (5 bases). Germline V gene data show CDR1 as SNHLY and CDR2 as FYNNEI. V dropped 7 bases and J dropped 3 bases, with 12 bases sitting between them. The CDR3 sequence is 14 residues long. The CDR3 nucleotides are TGTGCCAGCACTCAGGGTTCGGACACCGGGGAGCTGTTTTTT. Protein product: CASTQGSDTGELFF.

This clonotype occurred many times. The chain combines TRBV12-3 or TRBV12-4 with TRBJ2-2, with TRBD2 matching 7 bases. V gave up 5 bases and J gave up 4 bases; unmatched junction bases: 10. The CDR3 sequence is 16 residues long. The CDR3, as DNA: TGTGCCAGCAGTGTCGGGGGAGGGTTGGGCACCGGGGAGCTGTTTTTT. Translating gives CASSVGGGLGTGELFF.

The table lists this clonotype with many counts. This rearrangement joins TRBV7-8 to TRBJ2-7; D is unresolved. Germline CDR1 reads SGHVS; CDR2 reads FQNEAQ. V dropped 1 base and J dropped 0 bases, with 7 bases sitting between them. The CDR3 covers 14 residues. The CDR3 sequence: CASSLDSASYEQYF. Here the CDR3 DNA reads TGTGCCAGCAGCTTAGATTCAGCCTCCTACGAGCAGTACTTC. The full variable domain, in which reference TRBV7-8 and TRBJ2-7 provide the parts outside the CDR3, is GAGVSQSPRYKVAKRGQDVALRCDPISGHVSLFWYQQALGQGPEFLTYFQNEAQLDKSGLPSDRFFAERPEGSVSTLKIQRTQQEDSAVYLCASSLDSASYEQYFGPGTRLTVT.

The V call is TRBV6-1, the J call TRBJ1-2; D gene ambiguous. Germline values: CDR1 MNHNS, CDR2 SASEGT. The ends were cut back, 7 bases at V and 3 bases at J, with 15 bases in the middle. The CDR3 has 14 amino acids. CDR3 protein: CASNARQRDYGYTF. The CDR3 coding sequence is TGTGCCAGCAATGCCCGGCAGAGGGACTATGGCTACACCTTC.

This clonotype was picked up many times. This rearrangement joins TRBV5-1 to TRBJ1-5; weak D call: TRBD1 (6 bases). Germline assignment: CDR1 SGHRS and CDR2 YFSETQ. The CDR3 length is 15 residues. V was shortened by 1 base and J by 6 bases, with 14 bases between the two germline ends. CDR3: CASSLFGGPGQPQHF. DNA for the CDR3: TGCGCCAGCAGCTTGTTTGGGGGGCCGGGTCAGCCCCAGCATTTT.

On this clonotype itself: Just one base apart from a much larger clone, this may be a read error. The rearrangement links TRBV5-1 to TRBJ2-2; a possible D gene is TRBD1 (6 bases). The CDR3 sequence is 17 residues long. CDR1 and CDR2 from the germline V gene are SGHRS and YFSETQ. V was shortened by 3 bases and J by 1 base, with 16 bases between the two germline ends. The CDR3 DNA follows: TGCGCCAGCAGCTCGGGCACCAGGGGCCGGAACACCGGGGAGCTGTTTTTT. The encoded protein is CASSSGTRGRNTGELFF.

In its sample, this clonotype was seen a few times. The gene calls are TRBV28 and TRBJ2-1; TRBD2 aligns across 12 bases. Per germline, CDR1 MDHEN and CDR2 SYDVKM. The ends lost 5 bases at V and 8 bases at J; junction bases unmatched: 16. The CDR3 has 18 residues. The CDR3 nucleotides are TGTGCCAGCAGTACTGAACCCCTCGGACTAGCGGGATTCGATGAGCAGTTCTTC. Protein product: CASSTEPLGLAGFDEQFF.

This clonotype appeared many times. The chain is built from TRBV11-2 and TRBJ2-1; 9 bases agree with TRBD2. The CDR3 has 16 amino acids. From germline, CDR1 is SGHAT and CDR2 FQNNGV. The J segment lost 7 bases and the V segment lost 5 bases, leaving 12 bases of the junction unmatched. This CDR3 is CASSPGGLAGMNEQFF. The CDR3 nucleotides read TGTGCCAGCAGCCCCGGGGGGCTAGCGGGAATGAATGAGCAGTTCTTC.

This clonotype turned up a few times. The V call is TRBV20-1, the J call TRBJ1-2; 9 bases agree with TRBD1. V gave up 5 bases and J gave up 3 bases; unmatched junction bases: 4. The CDR3 has 13 residues. Germline V gives CDR1 DFQATT, CDR2 SNEGSKA (reference sequence). The CDR3 loop reads CSAGDRADYGYTF. The CDR3, as DNA: TGCAGTGCTGGGGACAGGGCAGACTATGGCTACACCTTC.

This clonotype was seen repeatedly, ten times or more. V and J are TRBV27 and TRBJ2-5; D might be TRBD1 (6 bases). V lost 4 bases to trimming and J lost 0 bases, with 18 bases between them. The germline gives CDR1 MNHEY, CDR2 SMNVEV (reference sequence). The CDR3 loop spans 17 amino acids. The CDR3 nucleotides are TGTGCCAGCAGTTCCATGGGGGCACCCTCATACCAAGAGACCCAGTACTTC. Translating gives CASSSMGAPSYQETQYF.

This clonotype was seen repeatedly, ten times or more. V usage is TRBV27 and J usage is TRBJ2-7; the D gene is possibly TRBD1 (6 bases). CDR1 and CDR2 (germline): MNHEY, SMNVEV (reference sequence). The V end lost 5 bases, the J end lost 1 base, and 12 bases lay between the germline ends. The CDR3 is 14 amino acids. CDR3 DNA: TGTGCCAGCAGTCCATTGGACAGTTCCTACGAGCAGTACTTC. Amino acids: CASSPLDSSYEQYF.

This sequence joins TRBV7-9 and TRBJ1-2, with D perhaps TRBD1 (6 bases). V dropped 6 bases and J dropped 6 bases, with 14 bases sitting between them. The V gene's germline CDR1 is SEHNR and CDR2 FQNEAQ (reference sequence). This CDR3 is 13 amino acids long. CDR3 residues: CASSSSGDDGYTF. For the CDR3, the DNA is TGTGCCAGCAGTTCCTCAGGGGATGATGGCTACACCTTC.

Ten or more counts support this clonotype. The chain has TRBV3-1 and TRBJ2-1; D gene ambiguous. Germline CDR1 and CDR2: LGHDT and YNNKEL (reference sequence). The V end was cut by 0 bases, the J end by 5 bases, with 14 bases between. The length of the CDR3 is 16 residues. In DNA form, the CDR3 reads TGTGCCAGCAGCCAAGAAGTGCAGGCCCCCAACAATGAGCAGTTCTTC. It encodes CASSQEVQAPNNEQFF.

This clonotype was detected many times. V is TRBV4-1 and J is TRBJ2-7, with 7 nucleotides matching TRBD1. The CDR3 extends over 16 amino acids. V was clipped by 2 bases and J by 0 bases; unmatched bases: 7. Germline values: CDR1 MGHRA, CDR2 YSYEKL. The CDR3 here is CASSQHLGQSSYEQYF. CDR3 coding DNA: TGCGCCAGCAGCCAACATTTGGGACAGAGCTCCTACGAGCAGTACTTC.